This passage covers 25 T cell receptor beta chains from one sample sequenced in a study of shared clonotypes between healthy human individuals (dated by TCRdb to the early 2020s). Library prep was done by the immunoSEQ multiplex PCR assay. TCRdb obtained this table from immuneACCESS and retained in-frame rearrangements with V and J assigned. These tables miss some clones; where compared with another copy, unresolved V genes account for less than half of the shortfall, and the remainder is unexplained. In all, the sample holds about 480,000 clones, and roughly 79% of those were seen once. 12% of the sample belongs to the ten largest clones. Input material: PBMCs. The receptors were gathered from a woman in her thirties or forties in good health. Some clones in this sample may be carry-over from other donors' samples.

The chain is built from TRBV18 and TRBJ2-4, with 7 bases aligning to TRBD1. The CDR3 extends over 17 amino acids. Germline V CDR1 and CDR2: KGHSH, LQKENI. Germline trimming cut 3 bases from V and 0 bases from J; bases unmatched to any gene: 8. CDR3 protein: CASSPPGDSIAKNIQYF. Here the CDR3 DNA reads TGTGCCAGCTCACCCCCTGGGGACAGCATAGCCAAAAACATTCAGTACTTC. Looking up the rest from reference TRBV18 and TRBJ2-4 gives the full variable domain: NAGVMQNPRHLVRRRGQEARLRCSPMKGHSHVYWYRQLPEEGLKFMVYLQKENIIDESGMPKERFSAEFPKEGPSILRIQQVVRGDSAAYFCASSPPGDSIAKNIQYFGAGTRLSVL.

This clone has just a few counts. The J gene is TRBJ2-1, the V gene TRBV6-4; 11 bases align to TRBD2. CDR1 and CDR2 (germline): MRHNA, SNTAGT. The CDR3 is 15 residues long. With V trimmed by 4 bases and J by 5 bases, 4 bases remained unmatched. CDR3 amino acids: CASSVGTSGNNEQFF. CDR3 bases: TGTGCCAGCAGTGTCGGGACTAGCGGTAACAATGAGCAGTTCTTC.

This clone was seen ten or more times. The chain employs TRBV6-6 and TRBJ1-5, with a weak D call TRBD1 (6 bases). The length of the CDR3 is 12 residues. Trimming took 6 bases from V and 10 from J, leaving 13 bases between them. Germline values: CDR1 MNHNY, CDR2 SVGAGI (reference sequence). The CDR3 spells CASSSGGGPQHF. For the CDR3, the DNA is TGTGCCAGCAGCTCCGGGGGCGGCCCCCAGCATTTT.

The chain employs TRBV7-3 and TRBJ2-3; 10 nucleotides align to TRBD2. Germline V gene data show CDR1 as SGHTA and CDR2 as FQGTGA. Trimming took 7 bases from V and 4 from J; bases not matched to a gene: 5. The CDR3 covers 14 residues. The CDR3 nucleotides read TGTGCCAGCACCCCGGGACTAGCGTCAGATACGCAGTATTTT. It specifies CASTPGLASDTQYF.

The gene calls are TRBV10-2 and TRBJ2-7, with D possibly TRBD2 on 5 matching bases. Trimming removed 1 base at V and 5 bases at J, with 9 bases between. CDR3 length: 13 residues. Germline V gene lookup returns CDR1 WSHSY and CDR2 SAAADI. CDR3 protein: CASSEFRTDEQYF. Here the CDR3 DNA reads TGCGCCAGCAGTGAGTTCAGGACTGACGAGCAGTACTTC.

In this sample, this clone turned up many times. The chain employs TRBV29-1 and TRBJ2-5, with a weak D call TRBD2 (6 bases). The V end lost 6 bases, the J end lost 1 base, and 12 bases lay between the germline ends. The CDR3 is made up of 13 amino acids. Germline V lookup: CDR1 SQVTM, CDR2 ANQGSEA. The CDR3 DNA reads TGCAGCGTGGGGGGTTGGGCCCAAGAGACCCAGTACTTC. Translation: CSVGGWAQETQYF.

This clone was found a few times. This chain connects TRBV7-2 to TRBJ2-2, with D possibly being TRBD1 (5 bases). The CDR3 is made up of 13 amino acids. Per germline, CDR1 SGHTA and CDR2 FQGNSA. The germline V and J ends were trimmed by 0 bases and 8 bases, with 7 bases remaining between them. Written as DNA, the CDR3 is TGTGCCAGCAGCTTAGCGAGACAGGGGGAGCTGTTTTTT. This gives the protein CASSLARQGELFF.

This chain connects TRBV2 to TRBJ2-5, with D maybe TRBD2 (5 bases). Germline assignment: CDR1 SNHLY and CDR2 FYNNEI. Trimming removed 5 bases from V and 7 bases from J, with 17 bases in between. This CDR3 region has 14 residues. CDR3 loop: CASSFLVGRGTQYF. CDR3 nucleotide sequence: TGTGCCAGCAGTTTTTTGGTAGGACGGGGGACCCAGTACTTC. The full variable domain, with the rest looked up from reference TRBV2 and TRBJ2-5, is EPEVTQTPSHQVTQMGQEVILRCVPISNHLYFYWYRQILGQKVEFLVSFYNNEISEKSEIFDDQFSVERPDGSNFTLKIRSTKLEDSAMYFCASSFLVGRGTQYFGPGTRLLVL.

CDR3 sequence reads: CASSPRRGITYNEQFF. CDR3 coding DNA: TGTGCCAGCTCACCACGAAGGGGCATAACCTACAATGAGCAGTTCTTC. This chain joins TRBV18 and TRBJ2-1; D perhaps matches TRBD1 (5 bases). CDR3 size: 16 residues. Trimming left V 1 base short and J 2 bases short, with 12 bases between. In germline, CDR1 is KGHSH, CDR2 LQKENI.

CDR3 in amino acids: CASTPRGATYGYTF. The CDR3 bases are TGTGCCAGTACCCCCCGCGGGGCCACCTATGGCTACACCTTC. This chain connects TRBV19 to TRBJ1-2; possible D gene TRBD1, 5 bases. This CDR3 has 14 amino acids. Germline V gene lookup returns CDR1 LNHDA and CDR2 SQIVND (reference sequence). Trimming removed 7 bases at V and 4 bases at J, with 16 bases between. Full variable domain (missing parts from reference TRBV19 and TRBJ1-2): DGGITQSPKYLFRKEGQNVTLSCEQNLNHDAMYWYRQDPGQGLRLIYYSQIVNDFQKGDIAEGYSVSREKKESFPLTVTSAQKNPTAFYLCASTPRGATYGYTFGSGTRLTVV.

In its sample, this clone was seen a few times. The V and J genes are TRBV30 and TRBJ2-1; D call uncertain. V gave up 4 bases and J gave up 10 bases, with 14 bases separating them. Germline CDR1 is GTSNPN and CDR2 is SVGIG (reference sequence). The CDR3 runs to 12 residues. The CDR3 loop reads CAWMSVSGEQFF. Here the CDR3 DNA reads TGTGCCTGGATGTCGGTGTCTGGGGAGCAGTTCTTC.

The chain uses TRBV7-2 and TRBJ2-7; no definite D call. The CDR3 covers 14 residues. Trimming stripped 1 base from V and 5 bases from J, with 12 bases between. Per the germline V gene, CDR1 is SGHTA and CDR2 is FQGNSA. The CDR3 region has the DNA TGTGCCAGCAGCTTAGAACCCCTCATCCACGAGCAGTACTTC. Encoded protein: CASSLEPLIHEQYF.

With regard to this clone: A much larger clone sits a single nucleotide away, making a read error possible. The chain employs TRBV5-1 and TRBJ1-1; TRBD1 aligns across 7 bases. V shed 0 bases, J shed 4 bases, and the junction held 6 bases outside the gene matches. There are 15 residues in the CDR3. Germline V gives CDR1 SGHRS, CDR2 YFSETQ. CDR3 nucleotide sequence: TGCGCCAGCAGCTTGGAGGGGGCAAACAGCACTGAAGCTTTCTTT. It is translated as CASSLEGANSTEAFF.

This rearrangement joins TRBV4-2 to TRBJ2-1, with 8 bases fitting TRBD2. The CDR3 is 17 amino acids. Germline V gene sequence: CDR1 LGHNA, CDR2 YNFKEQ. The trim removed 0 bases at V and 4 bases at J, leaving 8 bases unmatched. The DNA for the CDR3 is TGTGCCAGCAGCCAAGAAAAGGCTAGCGGGTCATACAATGAGCAGTTCTTC. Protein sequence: CASSQEKASGSYNEQFF.

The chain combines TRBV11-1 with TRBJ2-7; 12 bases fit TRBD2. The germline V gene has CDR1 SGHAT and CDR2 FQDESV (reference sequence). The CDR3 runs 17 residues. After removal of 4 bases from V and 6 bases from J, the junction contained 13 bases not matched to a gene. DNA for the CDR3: TGTGCCAGCAGCTCTCGGACTAGCGGGGACCTCCCGGCCGAGCAGTACTTC. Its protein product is CASSSRTSGDLPAEQYF.

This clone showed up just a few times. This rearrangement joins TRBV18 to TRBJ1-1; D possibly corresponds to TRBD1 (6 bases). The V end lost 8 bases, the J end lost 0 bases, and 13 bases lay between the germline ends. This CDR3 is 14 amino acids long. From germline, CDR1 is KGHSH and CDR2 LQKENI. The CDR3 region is CASQGTNMNTEAFF. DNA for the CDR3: TGTGCCAGCCAGGGGACCAACATGAACACTGAAGCTTTCTTT. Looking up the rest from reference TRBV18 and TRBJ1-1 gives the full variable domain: NAGVMQNPRHLVRRRGQEARLRCSPMKGHSHVYWYRQLPEEGLKFMVYLQKENIIDESGMPKERFSAEFPKEGPSILRIQQVVRGDSAAYFCASQGTNMNTEAFFGQGTRLTVV.

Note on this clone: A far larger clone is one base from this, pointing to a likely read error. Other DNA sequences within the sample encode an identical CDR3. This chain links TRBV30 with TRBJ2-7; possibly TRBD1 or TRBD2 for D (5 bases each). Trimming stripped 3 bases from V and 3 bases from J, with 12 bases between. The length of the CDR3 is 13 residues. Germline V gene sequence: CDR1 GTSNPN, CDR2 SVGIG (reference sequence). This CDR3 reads CAWSVLGDYEQYF. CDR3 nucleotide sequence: TGTGCCTGGAGCGTACTGGGGGACTACGAGCAGTACTTC.

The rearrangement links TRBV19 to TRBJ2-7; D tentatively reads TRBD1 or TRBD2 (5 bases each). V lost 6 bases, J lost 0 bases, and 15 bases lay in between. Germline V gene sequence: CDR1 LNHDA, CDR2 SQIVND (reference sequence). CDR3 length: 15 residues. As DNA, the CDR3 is TGTGCCAGTAGGTTCGGGGCAGCGAGCTCCTACGAGCAGTACTTC. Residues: CASRFGAASSYEQYF.

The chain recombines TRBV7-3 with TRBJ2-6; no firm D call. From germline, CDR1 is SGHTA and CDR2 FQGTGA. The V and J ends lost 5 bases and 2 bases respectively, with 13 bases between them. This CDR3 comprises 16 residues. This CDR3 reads CASSPRHSAGANVLTF. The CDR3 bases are TGTGCCAGCAGCCCCCGCCACAGCGCTGGGGCCAACGTCCTGACTTTC.

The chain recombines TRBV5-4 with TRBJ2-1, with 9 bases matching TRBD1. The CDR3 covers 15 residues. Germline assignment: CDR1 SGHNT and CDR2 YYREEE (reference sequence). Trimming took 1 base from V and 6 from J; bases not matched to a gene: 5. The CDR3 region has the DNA TGTGCCAGCAGCTTGATAGGGGGACAGGGCAATGAGCAGTTCTTC. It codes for CASSLIGGQGNEQFF. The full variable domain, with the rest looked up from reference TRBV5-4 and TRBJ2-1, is ETGVTQSPTHLIKTRGQQVTLRCSSQSGHNTVSWYQQALGQGPQFIFQYYREEENGRGNFPPRFSGLQFPNYSSELNVNALELDDSALYLCASSLIGGQGNEQFFGPGTRLTVL.

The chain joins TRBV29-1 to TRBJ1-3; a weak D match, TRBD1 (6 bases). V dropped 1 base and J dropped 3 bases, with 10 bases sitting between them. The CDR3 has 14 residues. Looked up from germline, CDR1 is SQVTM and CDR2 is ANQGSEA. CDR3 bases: TGCAGCGTTGAAGGGGGGCTATTTGGAAACACCATATATTTT. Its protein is CSVEGGLFGNTIYF.

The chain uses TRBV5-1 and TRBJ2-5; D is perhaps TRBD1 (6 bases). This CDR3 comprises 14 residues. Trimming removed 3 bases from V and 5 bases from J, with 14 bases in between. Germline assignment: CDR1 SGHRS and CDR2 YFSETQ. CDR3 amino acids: CASSSGGDTETQYF. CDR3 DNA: TGCGCCAGCAGCTCTGGTGGGGACACTGAGACCCAGTACTTC.

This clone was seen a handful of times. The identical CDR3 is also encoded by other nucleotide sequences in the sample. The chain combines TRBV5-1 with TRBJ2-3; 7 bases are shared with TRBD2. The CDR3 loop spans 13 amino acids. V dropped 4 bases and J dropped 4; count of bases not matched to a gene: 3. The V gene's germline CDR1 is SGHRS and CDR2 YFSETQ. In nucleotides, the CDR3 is TGCGCCAGCAGCCCGAGCGGGGCAGATACGCAGTATTTT. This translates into CASSPSGADTQYF.

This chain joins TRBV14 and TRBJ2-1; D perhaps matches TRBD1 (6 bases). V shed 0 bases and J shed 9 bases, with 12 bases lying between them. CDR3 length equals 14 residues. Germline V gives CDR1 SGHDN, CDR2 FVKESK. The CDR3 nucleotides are TGTGCCAGCAGCCAAGATCTCAACAGGGTTGAGCAGTTCTTC. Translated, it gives CASSQDLNRVEQFF.

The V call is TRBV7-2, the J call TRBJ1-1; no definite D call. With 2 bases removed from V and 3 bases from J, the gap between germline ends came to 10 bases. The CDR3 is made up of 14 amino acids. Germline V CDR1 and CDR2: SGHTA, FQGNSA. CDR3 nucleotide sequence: TGTGCCAGCAGCTTATATCTATCGGACACTGAAGCTTTCTTT. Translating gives CASSLYLSDTEAFF.